The next 12 T cell receptor beta chains were all read from a single sample in a study of blood T cells in healthy people across ages. The second PCR ran roughly 7 to 12 cycles with a sample-barcoded 5' primer and J-beta primers. TCRdb ran MiXCR on the 5' RACE reads and lists one entry per CDR3 protein. This table has about 570,000 distinct CDR3 sequences, 25% to 30% appearing once. The sample taken for sequencing was blood. The origin of the receptors is a woman aged 70 to 79 in good health.

A single count supports this clonotype. The J gene is TRBJ2-1, the V gene TRBV27, with D tentatively TRBD1 (5 bases). V shed 6 bases and J shed 6 bases, with 15 bases lying between them. This CDR3 has 14 amino acids. Germline V lookup: CDR1 MNHEY, CDR2 SMNVEV (reference sequence). The CDR3 DNA reads as TGTGCCAGCAGCTTGGGATCAGGGTGCAATGAGCAGTTCTTC. This sequence encodes CASSLGSGCNEQFF.

Only a few counts were recorded for this clonotype. The chain employs TRBV2 and TRBJ1-3; D is unclear. The CDR3 loop spans 13 amino acids. CDR1 SNHLY and CDR2 FYNNEI come from the germline V gene. V lost 3 bases to trimming and J lost 3 bases, with 6 bases between them. The CDR3 nucleotides are TGTGCCAGCAGTGATGGGGTTGGAAACACCATATATTTT. Translated, it gives CASSDGVGNTIYF.

This chain joins TRBV12-3 or TRBV12-4 and TRBJ2-6; TRBD2 aligns across 8 bases. The CDR3 spans 19 residues. V dropped 1 base and J dropped 0; count of bases not matched to a gene: 8. As DNA, the CDR3 is TGTGCCAGCAGTTTAGTGCAGCGGGGGTCATCCTCTGGGGCCAACGTCCTGACTTTC. It translates to CASSLVQRGSSSGANVLTF.

V usage is TRBV14 and J usage is TRBJ1-1; D may be TRBD1 (5 bases). V shed 3 bases and J shed 4 bases, with 12 bases lying between them. CDR1 is SGHDN, CDR2 FVKESK, per germline. There are 14 residues in the CDR3. Written as DNA, the CDR3 is TGTGCCAGCAGCCAGGGGGGTTTGAGCACTGAAGCTTTCTTT. It translates to CASSQGGLSTEAFF.

This sequence joins TRBV30 and TRBJ2-4, with D possibly TRBD2 on 5 matching bases. The CDR3 is made up of 13 amino acids. Trimming removed 2 bases at V and 5 bases at J, with 10 bases between. Looked up from germline, CDR1 is GTSNPN and CDR2 is SVGIG (reference sequence). The CDR3 nucleotides are TGTGCCTGGAGTACGGGGTACCAAAACATTCAGTACTTC. This encodes CAWSTGYQNIQYF.

About this clonotype itself: Germline is not matched at one junction end, which may reflect a read error. The rearrangement links TRBV4-2 to TRBJ1-1; D call uncertain. The CDR3 has 13 residues. Germline V gene sequence: CDR1 LGHNA, CDR2 YNFKEQ. The CDR3: CASGQVGAGKASF. The CDR3 DNA reads TGTGCCAGCGGCCAAGTTGGCGCAGGCAAAGCTTCCTTT.

The rearrangement links TRBV15 to TRBJ1-4, with D perhaps matching TRBD1 (5 bases). Trimming removed 5 bases at V and 10 bases at J, with 17 bases between. CDR1 is LNHNV, CDR2 YYDKDF, per germline (reference sequence). This CDR3 is 14 amino acids long. The CDR3 reads CATSSRDLLGKLFF. CDR3 bases: TGTGCCACCAGCTCCCGGGACCTCTTGGGAAAACTGTTTTTT.

This clonotype occurred a few times. The V call is TRBV12-3 or TRBV12-4, the J call TRBJ2-5; possible D gene TRBD2, 5 bases. The better agreement between TRBJ2-1 and the DNA end casts doubt on the J call. The CDR3 sequence is 15 residues long. DNA of the CDR3: TGTGCCAGCAGTTTAAGACCCCCGGGAAGCAATGAGCAGTTCTTC. Amino acid sequence: CASSLRPPGSNEQFF.

The chain recombines TRBV7-9 with TRBJ1-3; TRBD1 might be the D (5 bases). This CDR3 comprises 13 residues. V was shortened by 3 bases and J by 15 bases, with 18 bases between the two germline ends. From germline, CDR1 is SEHNR and CDR2 FQNEAQ (reference sequence). CDR3 bases: TGTGCCAGCAGCTTTCTGGTCGGCGACAGTGCATATTTT. Amino acids: CASSFLVGDSAYF.

This clonotype was found a few times. The J gene is TRBJ2-7, the V gene TRBV29-1; 7 positions match TRBD1. The CDR3 has 14 amino acids. V dropped 7 bases and J dropped 0; count of bases not matched to a gene: 9. The germline V gene encodes CDR1 SQVTM and CDR2 ANQGSEA. CDR3 bases: TGCAGCGCTGTGGACAGGCCCAGCTCCTACGAGCAGTACTTC. As protein: CSAVDRPSSYEQYF.

V and J are TRBV6-1 and TRBJ1-1, with 8 nucleotides matching TRBD1. Germline assignment: CDR1 MNHNS and CDR2 SASEGT. Losses at the gene ends were 7 bases for V and 5 bases for J; bases not matched to a gene: 9. The CDR3 runs 14 residues. The CDR3 sequence is CASTLDRVVTEAFF. The DNA for the CDR3 is TGTGCCAGCACCCTGGACAGGGTGGTTACTGAAGCTTTCTTT.

This clonotype was seen at least ten times. The J gene is TRBJ2-5, the V gene TRBV6-2 or TRBV6-3; D not resolved. The germline V gene encodes CDR1 MNHEY and CDR2 SVGEGT. Between the trimmed V and J ends, which lost 6 bases and 0 bases, there was a span of 5 bases. The CDR3 is 12 residues long. The CDR3 region is CASRAYQETQYF. In DNA, the CDR3 is TGTGCCAGCAGGGCGTACCAAGAGACCCAGTACTTC.